The present entry profiles one T cell receptor (beta chain) with its context. This specimen belongs to a study of blood T cell repertoires in COVID-19. This CDR3 is built from 15 residues. Germline lookup yields CDR1 SNHLY and CDR2 FYNNEI. V lost 8 bases, J lost 0 bases, and 17 bases lay in between. Some clones are missing from TCRdb's copy, which holds only in-frame ones; the method was immunoSEQ multiplex PCR. The sample has about 380,000 clones; about 90% are singletons. The sample comprised PBMCs or T cells enriched from blood (not recorded which). The chain is built from TRBV2 and TRBJ2-7; TRBD1 is a possible D gene (6 bases). The sequence came from a woman younger than 45 who had recovered from COVID-19. Here the CDR3 reads CASVPGQRSSYEQYF. In nucleotides, the CDR3 is TGTGCCAGCGTTCCGGGACAAAGGAGCTCCTACGAGCAGTACTTC.